A selection of T cell receptor beta chains follows, all from one sample in a study of T-cell memory formation after mild COVID-19. TCRdb re-called the 5' RACE reads through MiXCR, storing one row per CDR3 protein. The profile shows fewer than 50,000 distinct CDR3 sequences, roughly 9% of them singletons. The sequencing input was PBMCs or a T cell subset sorted from them (not recorded which). Receptors were obtained from an adult woman who had mild COVID-19 (a few samples of this study predate the infection). Cell type and time point are not known. CDR3s include the opening cysteine and the closing phenylalanine or tryptophan. The order of the fields is CDR3 protein, CDR3 DNA, CDR3 length, clone size, D gene, V gene, J gene. D genes are given only for firm matches. Clone size is not always given. Where it is, it says once, few, many or a class for expanded clones.

CSVLQGVSSGNTIYF	TGCAGCGTCCTACAGGGGGTATCCTCTGGAAACACCATATATTTT	15	NA	TRBD1	TRBV29-1	TRBJ1-3
CASSSGQGYGYTF	TGTGCCAGCAGCTCGGGACAGGGCTATGGCTACACCTTC	13	NA	TRBD1	TRBV7-2	TRBJ1-2
CASSLSGLAYSYEQYF	TGTGCCAGCAGTTTGTCGGGACTAGCGTATTCCTACGAGCAGTACTTC	16	few	TRBD2	TRBV28	TRBJ2-7
CASTPSPGLAAIKQFF	TGTGCCAGCACCCCAAGCCCGGGACTAGCGGCAATTAAGCAGTTCTTC	16	many	TRBD2	TRBV7-2	TRBJ2-1
CASSQGTAQPTDTQYF	TGTGCCAGCAGCCAAGGGACAGCCCAACCCACAGATACGCAGTATTTT	16	NA	TRBD1	TRBV5-4	TRBJ2-3
CASSLTPGQGHYEQYF	TGCGCCAGCAGCCTAACACCGGGACAGGGACACTACGAGCAGTACTTC	16	few	TRBD1	TRBV5-1	TRBJ2-7
CSASRQGSFALLGAFF	TGCAGTGCTAGCCGACAGGGTAGTTTTGCCCTATTGGGAGCTTTCTTT	16	NA	TRBD1	TRBV20-1	TRBJ1-1
CASSLAPPGRGETQYF	TGTGCCAGCAGCTTAGCTCCCCCAGGGAGGGGAGAGACCCAGTACTTC	16	NA	TRBD2	TRBV7-2	TRBJ2-5
CASSSPVNLRNTEAFF	TGTGCCAGCAGCTCACCGGTCAACCTTCGAAACACTGAAGCTTTCTTT	16	few	NA	TRBV7-9	TRBJ1-1
CASSSGQGAGNTIYF	TGTGCCAGCAGCTCTGGACAGGGAGCTGGAAACACCATATATTTT	15	few	TRBD1	TRBV11-3	TRBJ1-3
CATSDLYTGELFF	TGTGCCACCAGTGATTTGTATACCGGGGAGCTGTTTTTT	13	NA	NA	TRBV24-1	TRBJ2-2
CASTLDANYGYTF	TGTGCCAGCACCCTGGACGCTAACTATGGCTACACCTTC	13	NA	NA	TRBV12-3/TRBV12-4	TRBJ1-2
CASSKRTAGTDTQYF	TGTGCCAGCAGCAAACGGACAGCCGGCACAGATACGCAGTATTTT	15	NA	NA	TRBV2	TRBJ2-3
CASSPITSGTDNEQFF	TGTGCCAGCAGCCCCATAACTAGCGGGACTGACAATGAGCAGTTCTTC	16	many	TRBD2	TRBV7-3	TRBJ2-1
CSARVLAADTQYF	TGCAGTGCTAGAGTACTGGCTGCAGATACGCAGTATTTT	13	many	NA	TRBV20-1	TRBJ2-3